Described below is a single T cell receptor (beta chain) sequence and its context. Its antigen is unidentified. Clones were read by immunoSEQ multiplex PCR, and TCRdb kept only the in-frame ones, dropping some. Of hundreds of thousands of clones in the sample, roughly 95% were seen once. The source of the sample is a study of shared clonotypes between healthy human individuals. Unmatched junction bases numbered 10, after V lost 5 bases and J lost 6 bases. Per germline, CDR1 SEHNR and CDR2 FQNEAQ (reference sequence). This CDR3 comprises 16 residues. Notes on the study in general: Among the subsets, naive ones generally showed larger estimated richness than memory ones. The study found lower generation probabilities in non-shared clonotypes than in those shared by all four donors.

J is TRBJ2-3 and V is TRBV7-9; 11 bases line up with TRBD2. This receptor was obtained from a woman aged 30 to 39 in good health. The specimen sequenced was naive CD4+ T cells sorted from blood. Subset of the sample: CD45RA+ positively selected. CDR3 in DNA: TGTGCCAGCAGCGACCGAACTAGCGGGAGTATGGATACGCAGTATTTT. This sequence encodes CASSDRTSGSMDTQYF.